Listed below are T cell receptor beta chains from one sample, sequenced in a study of T cell responses to AZD1222 COVID-19 vaccine. TCRdb's copy holds only in-frame clones and misses some; the assay was immunoSEQ multiplex PCR. The sample has about 150,000 clones; roughly 90% are singletons. This specimen was peripheral blood, taken 28 days after the second AZD1222 dose. Receptors originate from an adult who received the AZD1222 COVID-19 vaccine. Each CDR3 is given with its conserved first and last residue. The order of the fields is D gene, V gene, J gene, clone size, CDR3 DNA, CDR3 protein. D genes are given only for firm matches. Clone sizes are given selectively: once, few, many, or a class where the clone is expanded.

D: TRBD2; V: TRBV7-9; J: TRBJ2-2; size: .; DNA: TGTGCCAGCACCCCCGGGACTAGAGTTGGAACCGGGGAGCTGTTTTTT; CDR3: CASTPGTRVGTGELFF
D: TRBD2; V: TRBV19; J: TRBJ2-7; size: few; DNA: TGTGCCAGTAGTCGATGGACTAGCGGGCGCTCCTACGAGCAGTACTTC; CDR3: CASSRWTSGRSYEQYF
D: .; V: TRBV5-1; J: TRBJ1-6; size: .; DNA: TGCGCCAGCAGCTTTGGCTCTCATAATTCACCCCTCCACTTT; CDR3: CASSFGSHNSPLHF
D: TRBD1; V: TRBV9; J: TRBJ2-5; size: .; DNA: TGTGCCAGCAGCGCCGGGACAGCTAAAGAGACCCAGTACTTC; CDR3: CASSAGTAKETQYF
D: .; V: TRBV10-3; J: TRBJ1-2; size: .; DNA: TGTGCCATAGGAGCACAGGGAGACTATGGCTACACCTTC; CDR3: CAIGAQGDYGYTF
D: .; V: TRBV6-5; J: TRBJ1-6; size: .; DNA: TGTGCCAGCAGTTTAGGGGGACCGGATTCACCCCTCCACTTT; CDR3: CASSLGGPDSPLHF
D: .; V: TRBV7-2; J: TRBJ1-4; size: once; DNA: TGTGCCAGCAGCTTAATGGGGACGACCAGAAATGAAAAACTGTTTTTT; CDR3: CASSLMGTTRNEKLFF
D: TRBD2; V: TRBV29-1; J: TRBJ2-3; size: .; DNA: TGCAGCGTTGTCTTTGCGGGAGGGTCCAGGGATACGCAGTATTTT; CDR3: CSVVFAGGSRDTQYF
D: TRBD1; V: TRBV10-2; J: TRBJ1-1; size: .; DNA: TGCGCCAGCAGCCCCACAGGGGGCAATCAGAACACTGAAGCTTTCTTT; CDR3: CASSPTGGNQNTEAFF
D: .; V: TRBV19; J: TRBJ1-2; size: .; DNA: TGTGCCAGCTCCCCGGGGGGTTCGAACTATGGCTACACCTTC; CDR3: CASSPGGSNYGYTF
D: .; V: TRBV28; J: TRBJ1-2; size: .; DNA: TGTGCCAGCAGTTCCCGAGACTATGGCTACACCTTC; CDR3: CASSSRDYGYTF
D: .; V: TRBV6-6; J: TRBJ2-2; size: .; DNA: TGTGCCAGCAGTTCCACGACGGAGAACACCGGGGAGCTGTTTTTT; CDR3: CASSSTTENTGELFF
D: .; V: TRBV2; J: TRBJ1-4; size: once; DNA: TGTGCCAGCTCTCAGGCTACAACTAATGAAAAACTGTTTTTT; CDR3: CASSQATTNEKLFF
D: .; V: TRBV11-2; J: TRBJ1-1; size: .; DNA: TGTGCCAGCAGCTCGGACTACACTGAAGCTTTCTTT; CDR3: CASSSDYTEAFF
D: .; V: TRBV6-1; J: TRBJ1-2; size: .; DNA: TGTGCCAGCAGTGAGGGACACTCAATCGACTATGGCTACACCTTC; CDR3: CASSEGHSIDYGYTF
D: TRBD2; V: TRBV5-4; J: TRBJ2-7; size: .; DNA: TGTGCCAGCAGGACCAGCGGGATCCCAACGAGCTCCTACGAGCAGTACTTC; CDR3: CASRTSGIPTSSYEQYF
D: TRBD1; V: TRBV7-9; J: TRBJ1-2; size: .; DNA: TGTGCCAGCAGCTTCGAACTCTTAGGGGACAGGGATCCTAACTATGGCTACACCTTC; CDR3: CASSFELLGDRDPNYGYTF
D: TRBD1; V: TRBV5-5; J: TRBJ1-2; size: .; DNA: TGTGCCAGCAGCTTGGGACAGGGGCCTGGCTACACCTTC; CDR3: CASSLGQGPGYTF
D: .; V: TRBV27; J: TRBJ2-1; size: .; DNA: TGTGCCAGCAGTTTAATAACACCAGCACCCTACAATGAGCAGTTCTTC; CDR3: CASSLITPAPYNEQFF
D: .; V: TRBV3-1/TRBV3-2; J: TRBJ1-2; size: .; DNA: TGTGCCAGCAGCCAACTGGACAGAGACTATGGCTACACCTTC; CDR3: CASSQLDRDYGYTF
D: .; V: TRBV5-5; J: TRBJ2-7; size: .; DNA: TGTGCCAGCAGCTTGAGGTGGGGATCCTACGAGCAGTACTTC; CDR3: CASSLRWGSYEQYF
D: .; V: TRBV7-8; J: TRBJ1-1; size: .; DNA: TGTGCCAGCAGGTTAGAACAGGAAGCTTTCTTT; CDR3: CASRLEQEAFF
D: .; V: TRBV29-1; J: TRBJ1-3; size: .; DNA: TGCAGCGTTTTTACATCTGGAAACACCATATATTTT; CDR3: CSVFTSGNTIYF
D: TRBD1; V: TRBV6-5; J: TRBJ1-1; size: .; DNA: TGTGCCAGCAGAACATGGGACAGCGAGAACACTGAAGCTTTCTTT; CDR3: CASRTWDSENTEAFF
D: TRBD1; V: TRBV12-5; J: TRBJ1-5; size: .; DNA: TGTGCTAGTGGTTTGTTTTATTCCGGGACAGATCAGCCCCAGCATTTT; CDR3: CASGLFYSGTDQPQHF
D: .; V: TRBV27; J: TRBJ1-1; size: .; DNA: TGTGCCAGCAGTTTATTTCGTGGCACTGAAGCTTTCTTT; CDR3: CASSLFRGTEAFF
D: TRBD1; V: TRBV2; J: TRBJ2-5; size: .; DNA: TGTGCCCGTCGGACAGGGTACCAAGAGACCCAGTACTTC; CDR3: CARRTGYQETQYF
D: TRBD1; V: TRBV30; J: TRBJ1-1; size: .; DNA: TGTGCCTGGGACAGGGAAGCGTCGGCTGAAGCTTTCTTT; CDR3: CAWDREASAEAFF
D: .; V: TRBV7-2; J: TRBJ1-5; size: .; DNA: TGTGCCAGCAGCGGGGACTTCGGCAATCAGCCCCAGCATTTT; CDR3: CASSGDFGNQPQHF
D: TRBD2; V: TRBV28; J: TRBJ2-7; size: .; DNA: TGTGCCAGCAGCAGGCTAGCGGGAGGGCCGGGCTCCTACGAGCAGTACTTC; CDR3: CASSRLAGGPGSYEQYF
D: TRBD1; V: TRBV5-1; J: TRBJ1-1; size: .; DNA: TGCGCCAGCAGCGGTATACTATCGACAGGGGCGGAAGACTACCAAAAGGGATTGAACACTGAAGCTTTCTTT; CDR3: CASSGILSTGAEDYQKGLNTEAFF
D: .; V: TRBV10-3; J: TRBJ1-1; size: .; DNA: TGTGCCATCAGTGCAGGGGCCATGAACACTGAAGCTTTCTTT; CDR3: CAISAGAMNTEAFF
D: TRBD1; V: TRBV7-9; J: TRBJ2-7; size: .; DNA: TGTGCCAGCAGCCTTACACGGACAGGGGGCGAGCAGTACTTC; CDR3: CASSLTRTGGEQYF
D: .; V: TRBV11-3; J: TRBJ1-6; size: .; DNA: TGTGCCAGCAGCTTAGACCACGATTTTAATTCACCCCTCCACTTT; CDR3: CASSLDHDFNSPLHF
D: .; V: TRBV12-3/TRBV12-4; J: TRBJ1-1; size: .; DNA: TGTGCCAGCAGCCCTGGGGTCACTGAAGCTTTCTTT; CDR3: CASSPGVTEAFF
D: TRBD1; V: TRBV6-1; J: TRBJ1-1; size: .; DNA: TGTGCCAGCAGTGAACGGACAGGGACTAACACTGAAGCTTTCTTT; CDR3: CASSERTGTNTEAFF
D: .; V: TRBV5-4; J: TRBJ2-3; size: .; DNA: TGTGCCAGCAGCTTGAAAAGACAGGGCACAGATACGCAGTATTTT; CDR3: CASSLKRQGTDTQYF
D: .; V: TRBV24-1; J: TRBJ1-6; size: .; DNA: TGTGCCACCTGGGACGGCTCATTCAATTCACCCCTCCACTTT; CDR3: CATWDGSFNSPLHF
D: .; V: TRBV9; J: TRBJ2-7; size: .; DNA: TGTGCCAGCAGCGTGGCAGCAGGTGACGAGCAGTACTTC; CDR3: CASSVAAGDEQYF
D: TRBD1; V: TRBV12-3/TRBV12-4; J: TRBJ2-5; size: .; DNA: TGTGCCAGCAGCCTACAGGGGAAAGAGACCCAGTACTTC; CDR3: CASSLQGKETQYF
D: .; V: TRBV19; J: TRBJ2-7; size: .; DNA: TGTGCCAGTAGTATTAGCCGGGAGAACGAGCAGTACTTC; CDR3: CASSISRENEQYF
D: .; V: TRBV24-1; J: TRBJ2-2; size: .; DNA: TGTGCCACCAGACACGGCGCGAACACCGGGGAGCTGTTTTTT; CDR3: CATRHGANTGELFF
D: .; V: TRBV9; J: TRBJ2-7; size: .; DNA: TGTGCCAGCAGCGTAGCGGCAGGGAGGCCCTACGAGCAGTACTTC; CDR3: CASSVAAGRPYEQYF
D: .; V: TRBV29-1; J: TRBJ2-3; size: .; DNA: TGCAGCGTTGAAGTACAGTACACAGATACGCAGTATTTT; CDR3: CSVEVQYTDTQYF
D: .; V: TRBV6-2/TRBV6-3; J: TRBJ2-3; size: .; DNA: TGTGCCAGCAGTTTCGGCAGGGATACGCAGTATTTT; CDR3: CASSFGRDTQYF
D: .; V: TRBV11-2; J: TRBJ2-2; size: .; DNA: TGTGCCAGCAGCCTTCAGGGACCCGGGGAGCTGTTTTTT; CDR3: CASSLQGPGELFF
D: .; V: TRBV27; J: TRBJ1-2; size: .; DNA: TGTGCCAGCAGTTTTTTCGGGGGGAAAAATGGCTACACCTTC; CDR3: CASSFFGGKNGYTF
D: TRBD2; V: TRBV19; J: TRBJ2-1; size: .; DNA: TGTGCCAGTAGTATAGATCCCCGGTGGCTAGCGGCGAGCTCCTACAATGAGCAGTTCTTC; CDR3: CASSIDPRWLAASSYNEQFF
D: .; V: TRBV7-9; J: TRBJ1-1; size: once; DNA: TGTGCCAGCAGCCCACAGCCCATAGAAGCTTTCTTT; CDR3: CASSPQPIEAFF
D: .; V: TRBV5-4; J: TRBJ2-1; size: .; DNA: TGTGCCAGCAGCTTTGGAGGGAACGACTACAATGAGCAGTTCTTC; CDR3: CASSFGGNDYNEQFF
D: .; V: TRBV21-1; J: TRBJ2-1; size: .; DNA: TGTGCCAGCAGCAAAGATATGGGACATGGGGATCCGACTAGCGGGAGATACAATGAGCAGTTCTTC; CDR3: CASSKDMGHGDPTSGRYNEQFF
D: .; V: TRBV11-2; J: TRBJ2-1; size: .; DNA: TGTGCCAGCAGCCTCATGGGCAGGGATAACAATGAGCAGTTCTTC; CDR3: CASSLMGRDNNEQFF
D: .; V: TRBV6-5; J: TRBJ1-2; size: .; DNA: TGTGCCAGCACCACCCGGGCGGGGGATCGTGGCTACACCTTC; CDR3: CASTTRAGDRGYTF